Described below is a single T cell receptor (beta chain) sequence and its context. Antigen unknown. Germline V CDR1 and CDR2: MRHNA, SNTAGT. Trimming removed 5 bases from V and 3 bases from J, with 17 bases in between. The CDR3 loop spans 16 amino acids. The data were taken from a study of vaccination and CD4 T cells after COVID-19. Background on the study: Participants were given two doses of BNT162b2 or mRNA-1273 vaccine. Overlapping SARS-CoV-2, HCoV-NL63, HCoV-OC43 and HCoV-229E spike peptides stimulated the cells.

Treatment given: roughly ten-day PBMC culture with coronavirus spike peptide pools or control peptides (ViraFEST assay). Via ViraFEST, peptide pools expanded antigen-specific T cells before TCR sequencing. The assay that was used to sequence DNA from cultured CD4+ T cells was the Oncomine TCR Beta short-read assay. It was cultured CD4+ T cells from which genomic DNA was extracted. TCRdb analysed the PCR reads with MiXCR anew, one entry per CDR3 protein. The repertoire holds 25,000 to 30,000 distinct CDR3 sequences, with roughly 60% as singletons. The chain recombines TRBV6-4 with TRBJ2-1; no clear D gene. The clonotype was recovered from a human donor who received a COVID-19 vaccine. The sample consisted of CD4+ T cells from blood, cultured in vitro, taken after SARS-CoV-2 vaccination. In nucleotides, the CDR3 is TGTGCCAGCAGTCGAGAAGGTACAAGGGTCTACAATGAGCAGTTCTTC. Amino acid sequence: CASSREGTRVYNEQFF.